This T cell receptor (beta chain) was retrieved from a study of T cell repertoires in ileal Crohn's disease (dated by TCRdb to the late 2010s). Concerning the study at large: The median duration of disease was approximately 8.3 years, and at the time of surgery roughly 38% of patients were active smokers. Every patient underwent surgery because of a complication, which was stricturing disease in approximately 61% and penetrating disease in 39%. Roughly half of the patients were given postoperative therapy, with approximately 17 on anti-TNF agents and 10 to 12 on thiopurines. A prospective multicentre cohort supplied the 55 to 65 Crohn's disease patients whose TCR repertoires were analysed. Running in parallel with the study was a multicentre cohort set up to find predictors of early endoscopic recurrence following ileocolonic resection. Endoscopic postoperative recurrence was defined by a Rutgeerts score above i0. The study sequenced 171 mucosal samples from 57 patients, taken at several locations on the surgical specimen and at postoperative endoscopy. The paper as a whole reports these results and caveats: Compared with CD4 T cells, sorted CD8 T cells held more high-frequency clones, which suggests that the mucosal expansions were mostly CD8. Higher high-frequency clone percentages at surgery were associated with endoscopic recurrence; all patients with clonality above 26.8% (18/57) had recurrence. A significantly higher proportion of clonal expansions was observed in active smokers at surgery than in non-smokers (approximately 26% vs 20%, p=0.02). Mucosal CD4 and CD8 T cells were sorted and sequenced only in a subgroup of patients, the size of which was not stated.

To note about this clone: There is no known antigen for this receptor. Within one base of it there is no much larger clone, and no base qualities were kept.

Adults with ileal or ileocolonic Crohn's disease and an indication for ileocolonic resection were eligible for inclusion. Whole ileal mucosal biopsies were kept frozen at -80 degrees C prior to DNA extraction. A TRizol-based method was used to extract genomic DNA from the frozen whole biopsies, and the DNA was quantified with a NanoDrop 2000 spectrophotometer. The CDR3 runs 14 residues from the cysteine to the phenylalanine. Only CDR3 DNA remains: 42 bases, in frame from the first base. CDR1 SGHVS and CDR2 FQNEAQ were looked up in the germline V gene. V drops 3 bases and J drops 2 bases, leaving 10 bases in between. Around 550 nanograms of biopsy DNA per sample were submitted for commercial TCRB immunosequencing. Adaptive Biotechnology amplified the CDR3 regions from genomic DNA with a two-step multiplex PCR designed to control amplification bias. Primers for every V and J gene segment were used in the first PCR, and barcodes and Illumina adapters were added in the second PCR. An Illumina instrument was used to sequence the CDR3 libraries. Per the original workflow: Vendor-provided pipelines were combined with custom analysis of raw data in R/Bioconductor under R version 3.3.0. Clonality, ranging from 0 to 1, was calculated as the inverse of the normalised Shannon entropy of all productive clones. High-frequency clones were defined as the share of the repertoire taken up by the top 100 clones, keeping only clones that passed a 95% confidence test. Overlap between samples was measured with the Morisita-Horn index, while repertoire diversity was measured with the Simpson index. What TCRdb holds here is the immuneACCESS table cut down to in-frame rearrangements. Part of the clones is not present; checked against another copy, under half of the missing clones reflect an unresolved V gene, and the others are unexplained. V and J calls and clone size come straight from that table; D and trimming were deduced from the DNA. Counted in this sample were tens of thousands of clones; about 81% of them appeared once. The ten largest clones capture roughly 5.5% of the sample.

The rearranged segments are TRBV7-8 and TRBJ1-2, with the D gene not confidently named. Sequencing was performed on ileal tissue. The sequence came from an adult with Crohn's disease. This receptor has the CDR3 CASSFSRHNYGYTF. The DNA is TGTGCCAGCAGCTTTTCGAGGCACAACTATGGCTACACCTTC.